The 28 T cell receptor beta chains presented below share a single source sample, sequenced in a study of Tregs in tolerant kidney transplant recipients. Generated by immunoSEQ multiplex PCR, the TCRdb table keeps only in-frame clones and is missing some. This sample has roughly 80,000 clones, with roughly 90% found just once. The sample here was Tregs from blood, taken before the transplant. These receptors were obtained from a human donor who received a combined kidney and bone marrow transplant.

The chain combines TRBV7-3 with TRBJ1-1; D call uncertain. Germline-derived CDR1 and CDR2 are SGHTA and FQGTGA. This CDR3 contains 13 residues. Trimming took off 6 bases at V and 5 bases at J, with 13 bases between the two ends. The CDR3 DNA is TGTGCCAGCAGTGCGGGGATGAGAACTGAAGCTTTCTTT. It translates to CASSAGMRTEAFF.

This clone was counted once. The DNA of the CDR3 is TGTGCCACCAGCAGGGGGTGGGGCGGCACCGGGGAGCTGTTTTTT. Its protein is CATSRGWGGTGELFF. The chain joins TRBV15 to TRBJ2-2; D is possibly TRBD1 (5 bases). The ends were cut back, 3 bases at V and 4 bases at J, with 12 bases in the middle. CDR1 is LNHNV and CDR2 is YYDKDF in the germline V gene (reference sequence). The CDR3 extends over 15 amino acids. Based on the CDR3 plus reference TRBV15 and TRBJ2-2, the full variable domain is DAMVIQNPRYQVTQFGKPVTLSCSQTLNHNVMYWYQQKSSQAPKLLFHYYDKDFNNEADTPDNFQSRRPNTSFCFLDIRSPGLGDTAMYLCATSRGWGGTGELFFGEGSRLTVL.

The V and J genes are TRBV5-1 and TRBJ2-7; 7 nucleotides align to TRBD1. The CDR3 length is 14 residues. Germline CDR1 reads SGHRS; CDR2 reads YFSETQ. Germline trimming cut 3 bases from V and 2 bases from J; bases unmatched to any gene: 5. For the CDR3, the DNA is TGCGCCAGCAGCTCGGGACAGTGGGCCTACGAGCAGTACTTC. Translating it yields CASSSGQWAYEQYF.

The CDR3 DNA reads TGTGCCAGCAGCGTTAAAGCGGGAGGGGTGAGCTCCTACAATGAGCAGTTCTTC. Its translation is CASSVKAGGVSSYNEQFF. The gene calls are TRBV9 and TRBJ2-1, with TRBD2 matching 10 bases. The germline gives CDR1 SGDLS, CDR2 YYNGEE. CDR3 length equals 18 residues. Germline trimming cut 2 bases from V and 0 bases from J; bases unmatched to any gene: 8.

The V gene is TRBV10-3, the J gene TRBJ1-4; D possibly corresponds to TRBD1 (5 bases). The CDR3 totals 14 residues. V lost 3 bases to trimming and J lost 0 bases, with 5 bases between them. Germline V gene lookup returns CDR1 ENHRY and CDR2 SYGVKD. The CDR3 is CAISEGATNEKLFF. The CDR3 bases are TGTGCCATCAGTGAAGGGGCAACTAATGAAAAACTGTTTTTT.

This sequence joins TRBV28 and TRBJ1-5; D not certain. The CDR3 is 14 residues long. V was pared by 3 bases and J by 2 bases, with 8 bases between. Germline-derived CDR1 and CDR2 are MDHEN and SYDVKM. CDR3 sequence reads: CASSFPAGNQPQHF. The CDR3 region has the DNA TGTGCCAGCAGTTTTCCGGCAGGCAATCAGCCCCAGCATTTT.

The CDR3 DNA reads TGCGCCACCCACCTCGGGGATGTGAACACCGGGGAGCTGTTTTTT. Translated, it gives CATHLGDVNTGELFF. The chain uses TRBV5-1 and TRBJ2-2, with a weak D call TRBD2 (5 bases). V shed 9 bases and J shed 1 base, with 16 bases lying between them. The CDR3 is 15 amino acids. Germline CDR1 SGHRS, CDR2 YFSETQ.

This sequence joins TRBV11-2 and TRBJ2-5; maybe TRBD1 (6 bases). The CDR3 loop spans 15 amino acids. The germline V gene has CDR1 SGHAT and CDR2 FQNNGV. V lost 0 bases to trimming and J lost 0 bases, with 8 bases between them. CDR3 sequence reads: CASSLEQGHQETQYF. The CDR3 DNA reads TGTGCCAGCAGCTTAGAGCAGGGGCACCAAGAGACCCAGTACTTC.

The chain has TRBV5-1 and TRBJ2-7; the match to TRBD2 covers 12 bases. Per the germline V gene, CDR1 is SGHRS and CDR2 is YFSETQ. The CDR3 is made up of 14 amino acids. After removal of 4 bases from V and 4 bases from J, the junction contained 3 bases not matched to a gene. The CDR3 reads CASSPLAGGYEQYF. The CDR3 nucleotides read TGCGCCAGCAGCCCACTAGCGGGAGGTTACGAGCAGTACTTC.

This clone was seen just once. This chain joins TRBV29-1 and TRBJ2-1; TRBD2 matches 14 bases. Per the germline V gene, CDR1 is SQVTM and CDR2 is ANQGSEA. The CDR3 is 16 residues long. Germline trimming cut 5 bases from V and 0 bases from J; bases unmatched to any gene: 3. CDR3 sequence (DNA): TGCAGCGTTCTCGGGACTAGCGGGAGCTCCTACAATGAGCAGTTCTTC. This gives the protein CSVLGTSGSSYNEQFF.

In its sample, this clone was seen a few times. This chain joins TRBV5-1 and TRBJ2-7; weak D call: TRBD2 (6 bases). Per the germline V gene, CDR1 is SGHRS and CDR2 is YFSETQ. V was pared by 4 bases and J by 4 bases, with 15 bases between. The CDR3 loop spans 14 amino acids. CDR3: CASSPATGRYEQYF. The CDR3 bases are TGCGCCAGCAGCCCTGCGACGGGGAGGTACGAGCAGTACTTC.

The CDR3 region is CASKLDRRLGSSKAFF. The CDR3, as DNA: TGTGCCAGCAAACTAGACCGACGCCTCGGATCCTCAAAAGCTTTCTTT. The gene calls are TRBV7-9 and TRBJ1-1; D uncertain. The CDR3 extends over 16 amino acids. The ends were cut back, 7 bases at V and 9 bases at J, with 27 bases in the middle. The V gene's germline CDR1 is SEHNR and CDR2 FQNEAQ (reference sequence).

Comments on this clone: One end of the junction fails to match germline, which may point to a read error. CDR3 in DNA: TGTGCCAGCCGTTATTGGGGAAATACCAAGAACACTGAAGCTTTCTTT. Amino acid sequence: CASRYWGNTKNTEAFF. The chain recombines TRBV6-5 with TRBJ1-1; D is unclear. CDR1 and CDR2 from the germline V gene are MNHEY and SVGAGI. This CDR3 is 16 amino acids long.

The CDR3 nucleotides read TGTGCCAGCAGCCCCCGGGGAGTCCAAAACATTCAGTACTTC. Its translation is CASSPRGVQNIQYF. The chain links TRBV9 to TRBJ2-4, with D possibly TRBD2 on 5 matching bases. Germline CDR1 is SGDLS and CDR2 is YYNGEE. The CDR3 is made up of 14 amino acids. The ends were cut back, 4 bases at V and 5 bases at J, with 13 bases in the middle. Variable domain in full (rest from reference TRBV9 and TRBJ2-4): DSGVTQTPKHLITATGQRVTLRCSPRSGDLSVYWYQQSLDQGLQFLIQYYNGEERAKGNILERFSAQQFPDLHSELNLSSLELGDSALYFCASSPRGVQNIQYFGAGTRLSVL.

This CDR3 reads CASTSSGREYNEQFF. As DNA, the CDR3 is TGTGCCAGCACGTCTAGCGGGAGGGAGTACAATGAGCAGTTCTTC. V is TRBV7-9 and J is TRBJ2-1; 12 bases map to TRBD2. The CDR3 sequence is 15 residues long. V lost 7 bases to trimming and J lost 4 bases; unmatched junction nucleotides: 5. Germline-derived CDR1 and CDR2 are SEHNR and FQNEAQ (reference sequence).

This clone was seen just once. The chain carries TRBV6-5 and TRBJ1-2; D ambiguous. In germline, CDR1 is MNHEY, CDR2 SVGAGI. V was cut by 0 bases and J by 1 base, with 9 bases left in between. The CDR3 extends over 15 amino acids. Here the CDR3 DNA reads TGTGCCAGCAGTTACTCCGAGACGGGTAACTATGGCTACACCTTC. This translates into CASSYSETGNYGYTF.

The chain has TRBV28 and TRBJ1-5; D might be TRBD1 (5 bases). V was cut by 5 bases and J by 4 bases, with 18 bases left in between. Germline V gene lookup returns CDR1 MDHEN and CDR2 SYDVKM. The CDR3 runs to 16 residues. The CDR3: CASSPARQGANQPQHF. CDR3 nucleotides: TGTGCCAGCAGTCCGGCCCGCCAGGGCGCAAATCAGCCCCAGCATTTT.

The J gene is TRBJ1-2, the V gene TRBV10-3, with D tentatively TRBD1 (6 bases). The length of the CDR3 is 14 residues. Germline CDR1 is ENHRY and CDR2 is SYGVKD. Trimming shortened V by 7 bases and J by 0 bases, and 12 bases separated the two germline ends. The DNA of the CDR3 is TGTGCCATCACCGACAGGTCCTCTAACTATGGCTACACCTTC. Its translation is CAITDRSSNYGYTF.

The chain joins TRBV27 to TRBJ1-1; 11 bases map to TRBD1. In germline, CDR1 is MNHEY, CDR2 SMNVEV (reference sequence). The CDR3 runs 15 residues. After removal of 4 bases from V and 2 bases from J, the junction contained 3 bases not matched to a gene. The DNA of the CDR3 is TGTGCCAGCAGTTCGCGGACAGGGGGCAACACTGAAGCTTTCTTT. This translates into CASSSRTGGNTEAFF.

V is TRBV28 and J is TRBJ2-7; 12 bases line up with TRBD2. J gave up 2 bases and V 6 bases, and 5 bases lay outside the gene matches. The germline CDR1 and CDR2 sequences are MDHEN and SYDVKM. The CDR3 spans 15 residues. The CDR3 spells CASSTTSGRTYEQYF. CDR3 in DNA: TGTGCCAGCAGCACGACTAGCGGGAGAACCTACGAGCAGTACTTC.

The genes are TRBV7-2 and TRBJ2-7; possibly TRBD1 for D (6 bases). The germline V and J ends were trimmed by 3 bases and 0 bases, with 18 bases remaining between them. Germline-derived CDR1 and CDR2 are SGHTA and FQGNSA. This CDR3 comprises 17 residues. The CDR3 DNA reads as TGTGCCAGCAGCTTTAGTGGCGACAGGCCGTACTCCTACGAGCAGTACTTC. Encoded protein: CASSFSGDRPYSYEQYF.

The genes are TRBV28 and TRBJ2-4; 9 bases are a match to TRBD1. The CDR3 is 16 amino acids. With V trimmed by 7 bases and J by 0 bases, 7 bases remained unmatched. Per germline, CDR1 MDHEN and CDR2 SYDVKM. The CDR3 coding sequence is TGTGCCAGCAATCCCCCGGGACAGGGAGCCAAAAACATTCAGTACTTC. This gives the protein CASNPPGQGAKNIQYF.

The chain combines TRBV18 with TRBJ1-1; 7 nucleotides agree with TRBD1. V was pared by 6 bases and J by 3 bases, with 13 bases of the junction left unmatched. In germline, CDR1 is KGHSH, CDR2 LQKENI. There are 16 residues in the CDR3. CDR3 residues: CASSRQGRGWDTEAFF. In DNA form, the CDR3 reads TGTGCCAGCTCGCGACAGGGTAGGGGATGGGACACTGAAGCTTTCTTT.

The CDR3 region has the DNA TGTGCCAGCATGCCCGGGACTATAACCAGGGGCACTGAAGCTTTCTTT. Its translation is CASMPGTITRGTEAFF. The chain links TRBV6-6 to TRBJ1-1; maybe TRBD1 (6 bases). The CDR3 spans 16 residues. Trimming removed 7 bases at V and 4 bases at J, with 22 bases between. Germline V CDR1 and CDR2: MNHNY, SVGAGI (reference sequence).

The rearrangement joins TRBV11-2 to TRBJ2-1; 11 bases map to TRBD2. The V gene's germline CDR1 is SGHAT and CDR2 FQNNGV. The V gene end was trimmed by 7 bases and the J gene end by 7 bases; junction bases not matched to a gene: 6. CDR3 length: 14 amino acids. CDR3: CASNPTSGGNEQFF. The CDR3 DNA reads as TGTGCCAGCAACCCAACTAGCGGGGGAAATGAGCAGTTCTTC.

CDR3 in DNA: TGTGCCAGCAGCGCTGGGCCACTTCGGAGTGAAGCTTTCTTT. It translates to CASSAGPLRSEAFF. The chain uses TRBV2 and TRBJ1-1; D is unclear. The CDR3 is 14 amino acids. Deletions cut 6 bases from V and 7 bases from J, with 18 bases between. Germline CDR1 SNHLY, CDR2 FYNNEI.

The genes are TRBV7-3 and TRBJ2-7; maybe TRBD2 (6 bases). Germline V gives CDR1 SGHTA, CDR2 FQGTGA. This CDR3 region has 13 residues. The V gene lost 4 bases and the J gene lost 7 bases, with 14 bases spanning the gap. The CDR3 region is CASSSRTGEEQYF. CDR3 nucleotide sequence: TGTGCCAGCAGCTCACGCACGGGGGAAGAGCAGTACTTC. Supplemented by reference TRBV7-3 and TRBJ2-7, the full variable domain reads GAGVSQTPSNKVTEKGKYVELRCDPISGHTALYWYRQSLGQGPEFLIYFQGTGAADDSGLPNDRFFAVRPEGSVSTLKIQRTERGDSAVYLCASSSRTGEEQYFGPGTRLTVT.

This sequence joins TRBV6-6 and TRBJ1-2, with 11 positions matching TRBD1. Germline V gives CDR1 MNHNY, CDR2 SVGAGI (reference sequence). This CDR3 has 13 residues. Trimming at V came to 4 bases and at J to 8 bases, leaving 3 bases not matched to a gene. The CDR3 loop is CASSSGQGGGYTF. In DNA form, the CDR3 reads TGTGCCAGCAGTTCGGGACAGGGGGGCGGCTACACCTTC.